A selection of T cell receptor beta chains follows, all from one sample in a study of T cells in Graves' hyperthyroidism and ophthalmopathy. In TCRdb, the multiplex PCR reads were re-called with MiXCR into one record per CDR3 protein. The sample lists around 600,000 distinct CDR3 sequences, approximately 15% occurring once. The specimen was blood. All receptors come from a woman aged 50 to 60 with Graves' ophthalmopathy. Each CDR3 is given with its conserved first and last residue. D genes are given only for firm matches. Some rows mark clone size as missing; the rest say once, few, many or name a class of expanded clone.

>TRBV20-1|TRBD1|TRBJ1-2|many
CSADPGTGASGYTF
TGCAGTGCCGACCCCGGGACAGGGGCTTCTGGCTACACCTTC
>TRBV18|-|TRBJ2-3|-
CASSFGSADTQYF
TGTGCCAGCTCGTTCGGGAGTGCAGATACGCAGTATTTT
>TRBV10-3|-|TRBJ1-2|few
CAISESRSNYGYTF
TGTGCCATCAGTGAGTCGAGATCTAACTATGGCTACACCTTC
>TRBV9|-|TRBJ2-1|few
CASSGSLNEQFF
TGTGCCAGCAGCGGTAGTCTGAATGAGCAGTTCTTC
>TRBV6-5|TRBD1|TRBJ2-1|few
CASSYGTGRDEQFF
TGTGCCAGCAGTTACGGGACAGGGCGCGATGAGCAGTTCTTC
>TRBV12-3/TRBV12-4|TRBD1|TRBJ1-4|many
CASRYRQGGNEKLFF
TGTGCCAGCAGGTACAGACAGGGTGGGAATGAAAAACTGTTTTTT
>TRBV4-2|-|TRBJ2-7|-
CASSRHPYEQYF
TGTGCCAGCAGCAGACACCCCTACGAGCAGTACTTC
>TRBV19|-|TRBJ1-2|-
CATQSGARGYTF
TGTGCCACCCAGTCAGGGGCGCGGGGCTACACCTTC
>TRBV15|-|TRBJ2-5|few
CATSRPSGSIEGETQYF
TGTGCCACCAGCAGACCCTCGGGGTCGATTGAAGGAGAGACCCAGTACTTC
>TRBV27|TRBD1|TRBJ1-4|many
CASSSILTGGRNEKLFF
TGTGCCAGCAGTTCCATCCTCACAGGGGGTCGTAATGAAAAACTGTTTTTT
>TRBV7-9|TRBD1|TRBJ2-3|-
CASSSDREFRTDTQYF
TGTGCCAGCAGCTCCGACAGGGAATTTAGAACAGATACGCAGTATTTT
>TRBV7-2|TRBD2|TRBJ2-1|-
CASSSPGTSGRAVYNEQFF
TGTGCCAGCAGCTCTCCTGGGACTAGCGGGAGGGCCGTCTACAATGAGCAGTTCTTC
>TRBV20-1|TRBD1|TRBJ2-7|many
CSATPGQGAYEQYF
TGCAGTGCTACACCGGGACAGGGGGCTTACGAGCAGTACTTC
>TRBV11-2|-|TRBJ1-2|many
CASSPSRVHGYTF
TGTGCCAGCAGCCCCTCGCGGGTTCATGGCTACACCTTC
>TRBV20-1|-|TRBJ2-2|-
CSAQTPGTSYTGELFF
TGCAGTGCTCAGACTCCCGGGACCTCGTACACCGGGGAGCTGTTTTTT
>TRBV13|-|TRBJ2-3|-
CASSGQLQGFGGTDTQYF
TGTGCCAGCAGCGGGCAACTCCAGGGATTCGGGGGCACAGATACGCAGTATTTT
>TRBV7-2|TRBD1|TRBJ1-3|many
CASSPTGGTLGNTIYF
TGTGCCAGCAGCCCGACAGGGGGCACACTAGGAAACACCATATATTTT
>TRBV28|TRBD1|TRBJ2-7|many
CASRYGTGAYEQYF
TGTGCCAGCAGATACGGGACAGGGGCCTACGAGCAGTACTTC
>TRBV7-2|-|TRBJ2-2|many
CASSWNRGGELFF
TGTGCCAGCAGCTGGAACAGAGGGGGGGAGCTGTTTTTT
>TRBV15|TRBD2|TRBJ2-1|few
CATSTSSSGSNNEQFF
TGTGCCACCAGCACGTCGTCTAGCGGGAGCAATAATGAGCAGTTCTTC
>TRBV12-3/TRBV12-4|-|TRBJ1-3|-
CASSLNGGGGDTIYF
TGTGCCAGCAGCCTCAACGGGGGGGGTGGGGACACCATATATTTT
>TRBV9|-|TRBJ2-5|few
CASSLARLGIQGTQYF
TGTGCCAGCAGCTTAGCTAGACTAGGGATCCAAGGGACCCAGTACTTC
>TRBV5-1|TRBD1|TRBJ2-7|many
CASSRQGISYEQYF
TGCGCCAGCAGCCGACAGGGGATCTCCTACGAGCAGTACTTC
>TRBV4-3|-|TRBJ2-3|few
CASSQGHAADTQYF
TGCGCCAGCAGCCAAGGGCACGCAGCAGATACGCAGTATTTT
>TRBV3-2|-|TRBJ1-3|-
CASSQGGQSSGNTIYF
TGTGCCAGCAGCCAAGGTGGCCAATCCTCTGGAAACACCATATATTTT
>TRBV7-9|-|TRBJ2-7|many
CASSFPPDPDNYEQYF
TGTGCCAGCAGCTTCCCCCCGGACCCAGATAATTACGAGCAGTACTTC
>TRBV12-3/TRBV12-4|-|TRBJ2-5|-
CASSRRTETQYF
TGTGCCAGCAGTCGGCGGACGGAGACCCAGTACTTC
>TRBV3-1|TRBD1|TRBJ2-7|many
CASSQTGQGTYEQYF
TGTGCCAGCAGCCAAACGGGACAGGGAACCTACGAGCAGTACTTC
>TRBV6-5|-|TRBJ2-2|few
CASSYLGTGELFF
TGTGCCAGCAGTTACTTGGGGACCGGGGAGCTGTTTTTT
>TRBV5-1|TRBD2|TRBJ2-5|-
CASSLGSGRVKETQYF
TGCGCCAGCAGCTTGGGAAGCGGGAGGGTCAAAGAGACCCAGTACTTC
>TRBV29-1|-|TRBJ2-7|many
CSVGTSISYEQYF
TGCAGCGTTGGTACCTCTATCTCCTACGAGCAGTACTTC
>TRBV12-3/TRBV12-4|-|TRBJ1-1|-
CASTPGRAEAFF
TGTGCCAGCACCCCGGGGAGGGCTGAAGCTTTCTTT
>TRBV7-9|TRBD2|TRBJ2-7|many
CASSPPSLLAGGTWSDEQYF
TGTGCCAGCAGCCCCCCTAGTTTACTAGCGGGAGGAACGTGGAGCGACGAGCAGTACTTC
>TRBV6-2/TRBV6-3|TRBD2|TRBJ2-1|-
CASSYSPRLAASSYNEQFF
TGTGCCAGCAGTTACTCCCCCCGACTAGCCGCTAGCTCCTACAATGAGCAGTTCTTC
>TRBV27|TRBD2|TRBJ2-2|few
CASSLWLAGSGEPFF
TGTGCCAGCAGTTTATGGCTAGCGGGATCCGGGGAGCCGTTTTTT
>TRBV6-5|-|TRBJ1-1|-
CASSYSDSVNTGAFF
TGTGCCAGCAGTTACTCGGACAGCGTGAACACTGGAGCTTTCTTT
>TRBV9|TRBD2|TRBJ2-5|many
CASSVDLAGGQRETQYF
TGTGCCAGCAGCGTAGATCTAGCGGGAGGGCAGAGGGAGACCCAGTACTTC
>TRBV18|TRBD1|TRBJ1-2|many
CASSPNRGYDGYTF
TGTGCCAGCTCACCAAACAGGGGATACGATGGCTACACCTTC
>TRBV18|-|TRBJ1-2|many
CASSPKDYGYTF
TGTGCCAGCTCACCAAAGGACTATGGCTACACCTTC
>TRBV6-2/TRBV6-3|-|TRBJ1-5|many
CASTEGQRAYQPQHF
TGTGCCAGCACCGAGGGGCAGCGGGCCTACCAGCCCCAGCATTTT
>TRBV11-2|TRBD2|TRBJ2-3|many
CASSLAGGPGSDTQYF
TGTGCCAGCTCACTAGCGGGAGGGCCTGGGTCAGATACGCAGTATTTT
>TRBV6-2/TRBV6-3|TRBD2|TRBJ2-7|many
CASRPGTSPYEQYF
TGTGCCAGCAGACCAGGGACTAGCCCCTACGAGCAGTACTTC
>TRBV20-1|TRBD2|TRBJ2-5|-
CSAAGDYQETQYF
TGCAGTGCTGCGGGGGACTACCAAGAGACCCAGTACTTC
>TRBV20-1|-|TRBJ2-6|many
CSARGGANVLTF
TGCAGTGCTAGAGGTGGGGCCAACGTCCTGACTTTC
>TRBV28|TRBD1|TRBJ2-7|many
CATTTGLFYEQYF
TGTGCCACCACGACAGGGTTGTTCTACGAGCAGTACTTC
>TRBV6-2/TRBV6-3|-|TRBJ1-4|-
CASSYSGTWEKLFF
TGTGCCAGCAGTTACAGCGGGACTTGGGAAAAACTGTTTTTT
>TRBV7-2|-|TRBJ2-5|many
CASSFEVTETQYF
TGTGCCAGCAGTTTCGAGGTTACAGAGACCCAGTACTTC
>TRBV29-1|-|TRBJ1-4|-
CSVSPPGGANEKLFF
TGCAGCGTTTCACCCCCCGGGGGAGCTAATGAAAAACTGTTTTTT
>TRBV10-3|-|TRBJ2-1|few
CAISPGRAYNEQFF
TGTGCCATCAGCCCCGGACGTGCCTACAATGAGCAGTTCTTC
>TRBV7-2|-|TRBJ1-1|many
CASSDGPFSYTEAFF
TGTGCCAGCAGCGACGGACCGTTCTCGTACACTGAAGCTTTCTTT
>TRBV7-8|TRBD2|TRBJ2-3|many
CASSPTGTSGSLTQYF
TGTGCCAGCAGCCCCACCGGGACTAGCGGGAGTCTTACGCAGTATTTT
>TRBV12-3/TRBV12-4|-|TRBJ2-3|-
CASSLGVFGTDTQYF
TGTGCCAGCAGTTTAGGGGTGTTTGGGACAGATACGCAGTATTTT
>TRBV7-3|TRBD1|TRBJ1-1|many
CASSLRGQGMNTEAFF
TGTGCCAGCAGCTTAAGAGGACAGGGGATGAACACTGAAGCTTTCTTT
>TRBV11-2|-|TRBJ1-3|many
CASSAGYSGNTIYF
TGTGCCAGCAGCGCAGGCTACTCTGGAAACACCATATATTTT
>TRBV20-1|TRBD2|TRBJ2-2|-
CSARTISGSHTGELFF
TGCAGTGCTAGGACGATCAGCGGGAGTCATACCGGGGAGCTGTTTTTT